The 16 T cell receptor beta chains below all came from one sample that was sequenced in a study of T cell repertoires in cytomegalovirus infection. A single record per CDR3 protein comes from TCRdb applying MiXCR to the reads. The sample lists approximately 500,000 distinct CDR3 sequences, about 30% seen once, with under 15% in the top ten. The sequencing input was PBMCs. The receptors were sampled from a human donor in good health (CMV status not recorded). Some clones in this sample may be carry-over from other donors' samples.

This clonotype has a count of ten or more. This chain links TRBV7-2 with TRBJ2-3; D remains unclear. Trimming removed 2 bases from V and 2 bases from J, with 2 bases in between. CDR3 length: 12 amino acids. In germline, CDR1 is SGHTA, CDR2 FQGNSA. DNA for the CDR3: TGTGCCAGCAGCTTATACACAGATACGCAGTATTTT. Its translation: CASSLYTDTQYF.

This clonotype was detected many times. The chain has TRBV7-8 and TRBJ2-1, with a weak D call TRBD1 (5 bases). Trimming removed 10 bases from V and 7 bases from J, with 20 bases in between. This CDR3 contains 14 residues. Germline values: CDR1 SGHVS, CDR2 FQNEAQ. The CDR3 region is CATGKNPPVNEQFF. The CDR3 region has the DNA TGTGCCACAGGGAAGAACCCCCCTGTGAATGAGCAGTTCTTC.

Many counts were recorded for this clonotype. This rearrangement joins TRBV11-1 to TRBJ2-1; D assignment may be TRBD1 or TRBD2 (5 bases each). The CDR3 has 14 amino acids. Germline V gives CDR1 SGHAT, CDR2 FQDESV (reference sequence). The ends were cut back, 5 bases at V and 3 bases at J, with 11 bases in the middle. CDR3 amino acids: CASSAGTDYNEQFF. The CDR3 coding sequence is TGTGCCAGCAGCGCCGGGACGGACTACAATGAGCAGTTCTTC.

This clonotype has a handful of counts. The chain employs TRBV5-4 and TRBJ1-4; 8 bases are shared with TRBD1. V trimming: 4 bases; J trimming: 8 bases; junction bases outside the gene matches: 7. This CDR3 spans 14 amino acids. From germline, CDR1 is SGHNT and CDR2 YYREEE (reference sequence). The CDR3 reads CASSPNRGAEKLFF. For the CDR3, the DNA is TGTGCCAGCAGCCCAAACAGGGGGGCGGAAAAACTGTTTTTT.

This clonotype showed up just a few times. The chain's CDR3 is CASSFPSGTNEQFF. CDR3 sequence (DNA): TGTGCCAGCAGTTTTCCTAGCGGGACCAATGAGCAGTTCTTC. The rearrangement joins TRBV12-3 or TRBV12-4 to TRBJ2-1; 9 nucleotides line up with TRBD2. The V gene end was trimmed by 3 bases and the J gene end by 6 bases; junction bases not matched to a gene: 3. The CDR3 contains 14 residues.

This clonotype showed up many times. In DNA, the CDR3 is TGTGCCAGCAGCCCAACTAGCGGGAGGGCCCCCGGGGAGCTGTTTTTT. As protein: CASSPTSGRAPGELFF. This rearrangement joins TRBV5-5 to TRBJ2-2; 13 bases are a match to TRBD2. With 4 bases clipped from V and 6 bases from J, the junction kept 6 bases outside the gene matches. Germline V gives CDR1 SGHKS, CDR2 YYEKEE (reference sequence). The length of the CDR3 is 16 residues.

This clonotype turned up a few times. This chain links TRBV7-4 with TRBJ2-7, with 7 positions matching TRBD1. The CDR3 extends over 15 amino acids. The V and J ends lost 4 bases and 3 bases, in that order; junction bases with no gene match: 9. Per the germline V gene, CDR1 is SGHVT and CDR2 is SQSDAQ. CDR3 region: CASSSDLGQRYEQYV. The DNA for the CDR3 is TGTGCCAGCAGCTCGGACCTGGGACAGCGCTACGAGCAGTACGTC.

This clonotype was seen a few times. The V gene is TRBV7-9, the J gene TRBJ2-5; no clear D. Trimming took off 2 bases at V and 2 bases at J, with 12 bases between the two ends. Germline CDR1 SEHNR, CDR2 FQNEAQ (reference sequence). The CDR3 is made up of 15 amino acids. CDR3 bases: TGTGCCAGCAGCTTATCGCTCGTCGCTCAAGAGACCCAGTACTTC. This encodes CASSLSLVAQETQYF.

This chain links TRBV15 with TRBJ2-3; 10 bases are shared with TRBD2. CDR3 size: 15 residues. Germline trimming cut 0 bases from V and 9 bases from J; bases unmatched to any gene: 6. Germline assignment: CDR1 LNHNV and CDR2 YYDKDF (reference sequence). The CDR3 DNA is TGTGCCACCAGCAGAGATATGCTAGCGGGAGAGACGCAGTATTTT. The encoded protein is CATSRDMLAGETQYF.

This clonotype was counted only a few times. The CDR3 DNA reads TGTGCCAGCAAGACGGGACAGGGGAATCAGCCCCAGCATTTT. This gives the protein CASKTGQGNQPQHF. V usage is TRBV28 and J usage is TRBJ1-5; 10 bases align to TRBD1. Germline CDR1 and CDR2: MDHEN and SYDVKM. This CDR3 has 14 residues. J lost 4 bases, V lost 7 bases, and 4 bases had no gene match.

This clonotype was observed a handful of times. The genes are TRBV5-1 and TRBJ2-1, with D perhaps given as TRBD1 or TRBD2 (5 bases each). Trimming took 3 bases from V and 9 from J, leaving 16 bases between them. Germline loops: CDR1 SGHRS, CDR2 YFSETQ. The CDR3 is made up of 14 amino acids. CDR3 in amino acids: CASSSGTHGGEQFF. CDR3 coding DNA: TGCGCCAGCAGCTCCGGGACCCATGGTGGTGAGCAGTTCTTC. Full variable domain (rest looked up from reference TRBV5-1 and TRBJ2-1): KAGVTQTPRYLIKTRGQQVTLSCSPISGHRSVSWYQQTPGQGLQFLFEYFSETQRNKGNFPGRFSGRQFSNSRSEMNVSTLELGDSALYLCASSSGTHGGEQFFGPGTRLTVL.

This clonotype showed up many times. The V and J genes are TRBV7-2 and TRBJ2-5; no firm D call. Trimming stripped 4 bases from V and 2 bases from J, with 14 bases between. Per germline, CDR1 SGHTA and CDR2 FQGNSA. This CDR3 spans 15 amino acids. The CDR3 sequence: CASSSPAGLQETQYF. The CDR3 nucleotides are TGTGCCAGCAGCTCCCCCGCCGGCTTACAAGAGACCCAGTACTTC. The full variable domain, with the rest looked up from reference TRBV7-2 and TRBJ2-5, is GAGVSQSPSNKVTEKGKDVELRCDPISGHTALYWYRQSLGQGLEFLIYFQGNSAPDKSGLPSDRFSAERTGGSVSTLTIQRTQQEDSAVYLCASSSPAGLQETQYFGPGTRLLVL.

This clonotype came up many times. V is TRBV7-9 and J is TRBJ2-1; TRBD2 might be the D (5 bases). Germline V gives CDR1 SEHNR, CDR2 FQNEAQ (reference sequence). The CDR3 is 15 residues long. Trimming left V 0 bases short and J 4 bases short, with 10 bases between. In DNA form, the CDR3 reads TGTGCCAGCAGCTTAGCGAGCGGCCGATACAATGAGCAGTTCTTC. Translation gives CASSLASGRYNEQFF.

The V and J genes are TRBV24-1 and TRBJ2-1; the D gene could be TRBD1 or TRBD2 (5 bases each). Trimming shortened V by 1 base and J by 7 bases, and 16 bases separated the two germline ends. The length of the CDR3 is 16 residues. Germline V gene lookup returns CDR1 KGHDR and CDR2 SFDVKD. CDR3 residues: CATSDFSDSKRNEQFF. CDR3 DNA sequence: TGTGCCACCAGTGATTTTAGCGACAGTAAGAGGAATGAGCAGTTCTTC.

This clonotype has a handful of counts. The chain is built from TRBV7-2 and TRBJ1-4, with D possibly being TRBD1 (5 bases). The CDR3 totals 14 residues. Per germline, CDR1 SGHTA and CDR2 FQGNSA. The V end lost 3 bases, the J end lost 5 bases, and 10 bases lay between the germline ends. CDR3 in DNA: TGTGCCAGCAGCTTTGACAGCCTGAATGAAAAACTGTTTTTT. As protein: CASSFDSLNEKLFF. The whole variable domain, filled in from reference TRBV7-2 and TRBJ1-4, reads GAGVSQSPSNKVTEKGKDVELRCDPISGHTALYWYRQSLGQGLEFLIYFQGNSAPDKSGLPSDRFSAERTGGSVSTLTIQRTQQEDSAVYLCASSFDSLNEKLFFGSGTQLSVL.

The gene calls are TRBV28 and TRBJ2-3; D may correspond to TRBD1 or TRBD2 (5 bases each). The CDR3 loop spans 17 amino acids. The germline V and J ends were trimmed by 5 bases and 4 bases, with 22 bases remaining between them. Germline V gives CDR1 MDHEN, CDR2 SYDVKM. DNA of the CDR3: TGTGCCAGCAGTAACGTAAGGGGAGAGGCTCCCCCAGATACGCAGTATTTT. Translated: CASSNVRGEAPPDTQYF.